Presented here are 2 T cell receptor beta chains from one specimen sequenced in a study of regulatory T cells in long-lasting Graves disease. With iRepertoire HTBI primers and Arm-PCR of CDR3 regions, TCR beta libraries were built. A single record per CDR3 protein comes from TCRdb applying MiXCR to the multiplex PCR reads. Here the sample spans 530,000 or so distinct CDR3 sequences, approximately 16% being singletons. Indicated time point: newly diagnosed GD, antithyroid drugs for less than 3 months. TCR sequences were obtained from RNA taken from PBMCs. The same sample was also studied in work on T cells in Graves' hyperthyroidism and ophthalmopathy.

The starting material was peripheral blood mononuclear cells (PBMCs), obtained at new diagnosis, from a patient treated with antithyroid drugs. The receptors shown here come from a man aged 18 to 29 with Graves disease.

This clonotype occurred many times. V is TRBV3-1 and J is TRBJ1-1, with no clear D. This CDR3 has 16 residues. Germline loops: CDR1 LGHDT, CDR2 YNNKEL (reference sequence). V was trimmed by 1 base and J by 0 bases, leaving 12 bases between them. DNA of the CDR3: TGTGCCAGCAGCCAAGCTTTTTTGAACATGAACACTGAAGCTTTCTTT. Its protein is CASSQAFLNMNTEAFF. Using reference TRBV3-1 and TRBJ1-1 for the parts outside the CDR3, the full variable domain is DTAVSQTPKYLVTQMGNDKSIKCEQNLGHDTMYWYKQDSKKFLKIMFSYNNKELIINETVPNRFSPKSPDKAHLNLHINSLELGDSAVYFCASSQAFLNMNTEAFFGQGTRLTVV.

This chain links TRBV20-1 with TRBJ1-6; TRBD1 is a possible D gene (6 bases). In germline, CDR1 is DFQATT, CDR2 SNEGSKA (reference sequence). V gave up 0 bases and J gave up 6 bases, with 15 bases separating them. CDR3 length equals 16 residues. Here the CDR3 reads CSARDLQDSPNSPLHF. CDR3 nucleotide sequence: TGCAGTGCTAGAGACCTCCAGGACAGTCCTAATTCACCCCTCCACTTT.